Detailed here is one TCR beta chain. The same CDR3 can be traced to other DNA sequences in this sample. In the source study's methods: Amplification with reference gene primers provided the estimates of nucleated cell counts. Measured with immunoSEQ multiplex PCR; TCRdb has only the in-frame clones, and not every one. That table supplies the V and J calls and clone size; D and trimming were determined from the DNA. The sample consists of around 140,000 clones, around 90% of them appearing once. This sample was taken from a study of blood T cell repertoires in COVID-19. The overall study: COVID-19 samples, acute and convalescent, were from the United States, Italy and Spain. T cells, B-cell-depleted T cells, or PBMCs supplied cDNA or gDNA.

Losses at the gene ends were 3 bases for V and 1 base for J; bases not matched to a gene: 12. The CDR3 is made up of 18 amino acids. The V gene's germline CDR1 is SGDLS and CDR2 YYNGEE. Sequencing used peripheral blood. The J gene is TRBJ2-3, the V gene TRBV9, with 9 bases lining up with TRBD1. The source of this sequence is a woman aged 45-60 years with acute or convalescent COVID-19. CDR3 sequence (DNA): TGTGCCAGCAGCGCGGGACAGGGTTTTGGAGTGGGCACAGATACGCAGTATTTT. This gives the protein CASSAGQGFGVGTDTQYF.